This TCR beta chain was recorded in a study of Graves' ophthalmopathy and Graves' hyperthyroidism. Study outcomes and limitations: The blood repertoire also included most expanded thyroid clonotypes above 0.001 frequency.

Enrolled hyperthyroidism patients had a new diagnosis, a duration under 2 months, and an age of 18 to 65. Exclusion covered patients with other autoimmune diseases or uncontrolled infections (as well as pregnancy or lactation). Patients were diagnosed from clinical symptoms, serum thyroxine, TRAb, thyroid ultrasound and orbital computed tomography. Turning to this clonotype: Antigen specificity is unknown.

The CDR3 sequence is 16 residues long. Trimming removed 6 bases from V and 3 bases from J, with 15 bases in between. Germline-derived CDR1 and CDR2 are SNHLY and FYNNEI. Amplifying from RNA transcripts, the study obtained TCR beta CDR3 regions. The first round was an RT-PCR with HTBI primers, and the second round was a multiplex PCR. TCRdb fed the multiplex PCR reads into MiXCR, producing one record per CDR3 protein. The sample holds 560,000 or so distinct CDR3 sequences; approximately 35% are singletons and the top ten take about 4%. The specimen sequenced was peripheral blood or thyroid tissue (not recorded which). The TCR originated in an adult man with Graves' hyperthyroidism. The V call is TRBV2, the J call TRBJ2-6, with D tentatively TRBD2 (6 bases). This CDR3 is CASRLAGTRGANVLTF. The CDR3 nucleotides read TGTGCCAGCAGGTTGGCGGGGACGCGTGGGGCCAACGTCCTGACTTTC.